This section outlines one TCR beta chain sequence together with its context. Antigen specificity is unknown. The CDR3 extends over 13 amino acids. Germline V gene data show CDR1 as SGHNT and CDR2 as YYREEE (reference sequence). The junction had 2 bases not matched to a gene; V was cut back by 0 bases and J by 7 bases. This entry comes from a study of cytomegalovirus exposure and HLA in healthy donors. Study-level results: Later analysis identified a missense DCLRE1C variant that was linked to TCR beta V- and J-gene trimming.

The PCR made use of 60 Vbeta and 13 Jbeta primers. Clones were read by immunoSEQ multiplex PCR, and TCRdb kept only the in-frame ones, dropping some. The sample carries roughly 100,000 clones, roughly 73% recorded once. Sequenced sample: PBMCs. This sequence originates from a man aged 35 to 55 in good health and CMV-seronegative. The chain has TRBV5-4 and TRBJ2-7; 9 bases map to TRBD2. CDR3 coding DNA: TGTGCCAGCAGCTTGGTTCTAGCGGGGGAGCAGTACTTC. Amino acid sequence: CASSLVLAGEQYF.